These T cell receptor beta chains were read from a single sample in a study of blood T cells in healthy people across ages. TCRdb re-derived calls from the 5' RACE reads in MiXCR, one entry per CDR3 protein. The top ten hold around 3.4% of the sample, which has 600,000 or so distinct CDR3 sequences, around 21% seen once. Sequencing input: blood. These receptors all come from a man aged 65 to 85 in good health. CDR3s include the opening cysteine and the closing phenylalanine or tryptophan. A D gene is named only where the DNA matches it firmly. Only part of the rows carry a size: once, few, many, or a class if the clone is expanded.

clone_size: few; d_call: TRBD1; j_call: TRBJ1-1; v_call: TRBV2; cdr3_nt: TGTGCCAGCAAGGACAGGGGGTTCACTGAAGCTTTCTTT; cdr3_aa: CASKDRGFTEAFF
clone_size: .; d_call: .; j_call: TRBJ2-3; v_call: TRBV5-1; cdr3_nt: TGCGCCAGCACTTACGGACGAAACGATGATACGCAGTATTTT; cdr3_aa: CASTYGRNDDTQYF
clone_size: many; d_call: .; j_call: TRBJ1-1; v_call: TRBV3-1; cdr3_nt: TGTGCCAGCAGCCAAGGAACAGCAAACACTGAAGCTTTCTTT; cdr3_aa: CASSQGTANTEAFF
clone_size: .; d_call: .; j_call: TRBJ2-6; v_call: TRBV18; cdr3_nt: TGTGCCAGCTCCCTAGTAGGAAGCAGCTCTGGGGCCAACGTCCTGACTTTC; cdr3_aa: CASSLVGSSSGANVLTF
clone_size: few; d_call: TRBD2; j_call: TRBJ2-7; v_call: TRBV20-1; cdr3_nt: TGCAGTGCTAGAGATCTACTGCGGGAGGGCTCCTACGAGCAGTACTTC; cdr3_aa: CSARDLLREGSYEQYF
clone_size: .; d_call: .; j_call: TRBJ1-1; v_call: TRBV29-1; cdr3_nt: TGCAGCGCCCCGAGTCGGGTGGGGCCAGGTCAAGCGAACACTGAAGCTTTCTTT; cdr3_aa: CSAPSRVGPGQANTEAFF
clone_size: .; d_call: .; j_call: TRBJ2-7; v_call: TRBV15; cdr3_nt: TGTGCCACCAGCCCCCGGGACAACAACGAGCAGTACTTC; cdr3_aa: CATSPRDNNEQYF
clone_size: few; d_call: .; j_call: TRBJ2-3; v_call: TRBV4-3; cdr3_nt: TGCGCCAGCAGCCAAGCTGGGGTTGGATCGCAGTATTTT; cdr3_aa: CASSQAGVGSQYF
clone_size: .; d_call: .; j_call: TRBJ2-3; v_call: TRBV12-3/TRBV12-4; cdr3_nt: TGTGCCAGCAGGGAAACGGGACAAAGTATCGGAGATACGCAGTATTTT; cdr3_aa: CASRETGQSIGDTQYF
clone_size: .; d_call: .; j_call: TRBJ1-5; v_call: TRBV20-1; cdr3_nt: TGCAGTGCTAATAATAGGGTCTCCTTTAGCAATCAGCCCCAGCATTTT; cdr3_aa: CSANNRVSFSNQPQHF
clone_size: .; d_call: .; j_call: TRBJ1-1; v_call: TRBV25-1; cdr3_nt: TGTGCCAGCAGTGAGATGTCATTGGGTGAAGCTTTCTTT; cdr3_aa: CASSEMSLGEAFF